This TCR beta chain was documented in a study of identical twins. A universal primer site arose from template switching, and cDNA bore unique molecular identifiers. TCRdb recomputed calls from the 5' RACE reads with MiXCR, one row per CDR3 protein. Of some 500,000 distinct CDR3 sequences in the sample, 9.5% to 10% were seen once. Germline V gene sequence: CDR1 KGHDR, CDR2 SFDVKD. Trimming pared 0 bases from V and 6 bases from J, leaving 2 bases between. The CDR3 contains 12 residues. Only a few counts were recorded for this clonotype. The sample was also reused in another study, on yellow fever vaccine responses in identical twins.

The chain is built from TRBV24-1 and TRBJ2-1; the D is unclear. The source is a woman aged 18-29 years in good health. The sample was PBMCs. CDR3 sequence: CATSDLSNEQFF. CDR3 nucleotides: TGTGCCACCAGTGATTTGTCCAATGAGCAGTTCTTC.